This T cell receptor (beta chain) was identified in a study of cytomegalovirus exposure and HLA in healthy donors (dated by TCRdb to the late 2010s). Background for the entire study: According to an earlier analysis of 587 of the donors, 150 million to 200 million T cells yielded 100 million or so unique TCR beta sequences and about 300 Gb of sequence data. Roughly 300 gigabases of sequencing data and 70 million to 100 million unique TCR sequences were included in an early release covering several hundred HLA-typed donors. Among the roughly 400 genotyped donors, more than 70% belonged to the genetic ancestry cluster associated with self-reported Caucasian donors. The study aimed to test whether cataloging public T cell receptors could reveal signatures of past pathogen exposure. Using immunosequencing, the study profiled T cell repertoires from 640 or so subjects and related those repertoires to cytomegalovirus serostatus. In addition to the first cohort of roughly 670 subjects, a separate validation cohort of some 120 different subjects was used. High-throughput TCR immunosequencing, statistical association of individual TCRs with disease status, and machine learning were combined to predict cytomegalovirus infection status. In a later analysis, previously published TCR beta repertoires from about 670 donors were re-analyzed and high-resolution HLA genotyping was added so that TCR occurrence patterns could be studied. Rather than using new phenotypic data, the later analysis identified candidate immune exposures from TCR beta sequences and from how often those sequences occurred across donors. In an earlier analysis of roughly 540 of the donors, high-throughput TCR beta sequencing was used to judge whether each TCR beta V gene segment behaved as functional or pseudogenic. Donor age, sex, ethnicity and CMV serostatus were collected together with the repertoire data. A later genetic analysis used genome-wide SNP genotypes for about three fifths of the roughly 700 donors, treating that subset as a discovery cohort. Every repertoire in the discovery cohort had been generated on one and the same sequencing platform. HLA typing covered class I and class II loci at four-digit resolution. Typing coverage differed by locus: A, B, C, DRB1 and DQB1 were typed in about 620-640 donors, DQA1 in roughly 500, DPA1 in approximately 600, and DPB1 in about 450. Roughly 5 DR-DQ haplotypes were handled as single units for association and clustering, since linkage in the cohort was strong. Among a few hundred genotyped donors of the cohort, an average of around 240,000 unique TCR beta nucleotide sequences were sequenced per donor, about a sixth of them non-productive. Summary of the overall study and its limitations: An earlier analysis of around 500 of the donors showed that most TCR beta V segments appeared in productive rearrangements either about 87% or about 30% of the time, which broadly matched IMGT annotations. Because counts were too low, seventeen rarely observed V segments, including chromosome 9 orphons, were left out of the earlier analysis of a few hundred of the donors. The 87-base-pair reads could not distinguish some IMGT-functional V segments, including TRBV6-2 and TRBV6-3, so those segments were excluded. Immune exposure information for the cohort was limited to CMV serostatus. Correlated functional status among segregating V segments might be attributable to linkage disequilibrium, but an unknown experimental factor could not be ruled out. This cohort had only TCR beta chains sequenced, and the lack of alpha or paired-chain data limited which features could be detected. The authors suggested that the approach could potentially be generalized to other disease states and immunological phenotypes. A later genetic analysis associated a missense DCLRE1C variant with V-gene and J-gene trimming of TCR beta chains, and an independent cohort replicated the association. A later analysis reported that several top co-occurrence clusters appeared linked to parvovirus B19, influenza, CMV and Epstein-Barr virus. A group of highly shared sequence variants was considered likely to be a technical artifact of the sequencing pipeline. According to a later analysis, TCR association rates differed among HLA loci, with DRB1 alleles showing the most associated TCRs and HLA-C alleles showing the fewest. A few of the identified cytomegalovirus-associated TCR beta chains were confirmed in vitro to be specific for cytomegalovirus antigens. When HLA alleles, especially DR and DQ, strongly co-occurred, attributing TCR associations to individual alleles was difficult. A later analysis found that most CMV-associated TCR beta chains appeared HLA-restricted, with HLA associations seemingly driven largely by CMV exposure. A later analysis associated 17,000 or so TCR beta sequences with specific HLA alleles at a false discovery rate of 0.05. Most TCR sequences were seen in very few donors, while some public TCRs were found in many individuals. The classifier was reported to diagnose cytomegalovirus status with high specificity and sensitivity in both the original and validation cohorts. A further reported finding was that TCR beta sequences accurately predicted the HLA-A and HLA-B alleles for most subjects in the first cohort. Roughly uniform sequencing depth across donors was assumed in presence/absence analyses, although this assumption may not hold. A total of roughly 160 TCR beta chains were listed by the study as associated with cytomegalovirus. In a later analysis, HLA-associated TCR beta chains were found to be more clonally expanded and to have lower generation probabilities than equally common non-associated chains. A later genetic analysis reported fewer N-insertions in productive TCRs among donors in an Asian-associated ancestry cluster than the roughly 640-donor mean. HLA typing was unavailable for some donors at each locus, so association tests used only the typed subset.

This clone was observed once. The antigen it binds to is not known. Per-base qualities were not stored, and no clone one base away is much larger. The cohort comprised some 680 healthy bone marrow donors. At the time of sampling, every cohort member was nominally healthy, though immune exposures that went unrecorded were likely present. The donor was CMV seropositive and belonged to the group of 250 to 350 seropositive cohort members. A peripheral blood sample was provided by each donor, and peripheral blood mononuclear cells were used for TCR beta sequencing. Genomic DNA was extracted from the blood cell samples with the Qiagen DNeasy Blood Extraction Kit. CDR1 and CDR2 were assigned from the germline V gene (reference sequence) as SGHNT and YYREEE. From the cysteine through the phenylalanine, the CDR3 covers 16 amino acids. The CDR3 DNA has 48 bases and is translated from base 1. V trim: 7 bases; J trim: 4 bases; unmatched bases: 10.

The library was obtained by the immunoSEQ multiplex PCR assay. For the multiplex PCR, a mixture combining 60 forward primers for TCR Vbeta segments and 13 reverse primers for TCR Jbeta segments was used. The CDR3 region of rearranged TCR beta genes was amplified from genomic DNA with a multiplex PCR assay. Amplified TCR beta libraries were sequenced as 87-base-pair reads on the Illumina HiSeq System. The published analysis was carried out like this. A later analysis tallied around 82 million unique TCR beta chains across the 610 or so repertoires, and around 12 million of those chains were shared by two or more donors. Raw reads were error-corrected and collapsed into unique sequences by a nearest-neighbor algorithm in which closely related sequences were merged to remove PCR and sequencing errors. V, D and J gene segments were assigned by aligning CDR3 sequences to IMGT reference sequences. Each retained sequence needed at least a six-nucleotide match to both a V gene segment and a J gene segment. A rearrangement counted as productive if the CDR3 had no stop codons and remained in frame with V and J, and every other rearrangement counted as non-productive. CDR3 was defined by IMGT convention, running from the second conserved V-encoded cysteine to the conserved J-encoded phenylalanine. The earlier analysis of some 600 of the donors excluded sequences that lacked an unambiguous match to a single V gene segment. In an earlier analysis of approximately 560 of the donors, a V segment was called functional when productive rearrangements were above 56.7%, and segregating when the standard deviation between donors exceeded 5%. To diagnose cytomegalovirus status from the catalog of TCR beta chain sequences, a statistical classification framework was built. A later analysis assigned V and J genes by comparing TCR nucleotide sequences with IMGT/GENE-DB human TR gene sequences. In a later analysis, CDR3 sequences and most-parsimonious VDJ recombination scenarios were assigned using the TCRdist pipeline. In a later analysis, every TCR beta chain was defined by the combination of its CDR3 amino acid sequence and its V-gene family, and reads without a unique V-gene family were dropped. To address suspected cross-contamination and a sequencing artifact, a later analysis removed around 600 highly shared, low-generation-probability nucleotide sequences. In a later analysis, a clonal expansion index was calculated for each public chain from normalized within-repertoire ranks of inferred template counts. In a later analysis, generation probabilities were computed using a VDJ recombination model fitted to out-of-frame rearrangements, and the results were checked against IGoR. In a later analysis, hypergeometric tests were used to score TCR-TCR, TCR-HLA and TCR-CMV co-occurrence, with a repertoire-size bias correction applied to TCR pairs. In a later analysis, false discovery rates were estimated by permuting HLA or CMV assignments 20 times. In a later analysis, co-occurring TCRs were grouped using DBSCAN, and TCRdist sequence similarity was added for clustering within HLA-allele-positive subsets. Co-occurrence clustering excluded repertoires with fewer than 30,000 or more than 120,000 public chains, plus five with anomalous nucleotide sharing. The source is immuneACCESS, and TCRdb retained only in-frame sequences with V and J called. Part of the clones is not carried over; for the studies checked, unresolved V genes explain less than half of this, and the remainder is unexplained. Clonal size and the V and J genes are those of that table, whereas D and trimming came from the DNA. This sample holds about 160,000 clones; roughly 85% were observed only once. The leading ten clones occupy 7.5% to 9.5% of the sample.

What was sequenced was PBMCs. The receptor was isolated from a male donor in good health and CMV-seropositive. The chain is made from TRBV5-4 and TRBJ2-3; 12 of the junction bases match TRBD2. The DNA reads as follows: TGTGCCAGCCATGGACTAGCGGGGTCCAAAGCAGATACGCAGTATTTT. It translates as CASHGLAGSKADTQYF.